This TCR beta chain was captured in a study of T cell repertoires in cytomegalovirus infection. Study in general: Recently identified HLA-C-restricted and well-studied HLA-B-restricted CMV epitopes were used. Public TCR beta signatures indicated both CMV infection and matching HLA type. Whole-study findings and limits: Of the TCR beta families, the public ones yielded a cumulative frequency that identified carriers of CMV plus the relevant HLA.

To note about this clonotype: Antigen unknown.

TCRdb reprocessed the reads via MiXCR and lists one record per CDR3 protein. Of about 63,000 distinct CDR3 sequences in the sample, roughly 21% were seen once. Sequenced material: CD8+ T cells from cultured PBMCs, taken from culture after CMV antigen stimulation. This TCR came from a human donor in good health (CMV status not recorded). Some clones in this sample may be carry-over from other donors' samples.

This CDR3 reads CASSLEWGQAAFF. CDR3 nucleotide sequence: TGTGCCAGCAGCTTAGAGTGGGGGCAAGCGGCTTTCTTT. This sequence joins TRBV11-2 and TRBJ1-1; weak D call: TRBD1 (6 bases). CDR1 SGHAT and CDR2 FQNNGV come from the germline V gene. V lost 0 bases and J lost 11, with 13 bases in between. The CDR3 extends over 13 amino acids.